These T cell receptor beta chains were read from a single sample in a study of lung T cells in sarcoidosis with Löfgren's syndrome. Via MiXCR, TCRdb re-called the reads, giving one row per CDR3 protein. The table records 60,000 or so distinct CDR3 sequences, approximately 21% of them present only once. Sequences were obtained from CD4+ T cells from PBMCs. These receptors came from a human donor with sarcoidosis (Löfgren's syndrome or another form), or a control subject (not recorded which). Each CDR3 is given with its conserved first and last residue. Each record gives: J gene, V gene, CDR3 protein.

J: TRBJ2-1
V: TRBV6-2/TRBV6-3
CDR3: CASKRTSSYNEQFF

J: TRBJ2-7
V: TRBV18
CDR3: CAGSLPGQAYEQYF

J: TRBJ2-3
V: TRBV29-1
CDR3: CSVVRGPTDTQYF

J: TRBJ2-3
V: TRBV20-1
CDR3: CSASLFGRSTDTQYF

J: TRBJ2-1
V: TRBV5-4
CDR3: CASSLDRASYNEQFF

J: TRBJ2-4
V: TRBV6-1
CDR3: CASSLTGTDEPKNIQYF

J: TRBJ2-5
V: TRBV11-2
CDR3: CASSFSRNQETQYF

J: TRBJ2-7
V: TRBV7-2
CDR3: CASSLEGRGPYEQYF

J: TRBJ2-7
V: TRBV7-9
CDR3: CASSSPGPDVREQYF

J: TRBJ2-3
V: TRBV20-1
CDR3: CSARSWAGGKGRGRDTQYF

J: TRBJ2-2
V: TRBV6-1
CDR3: CASSLQGKRTGELFF

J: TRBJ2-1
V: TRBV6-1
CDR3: CASKRSSYNEQFF

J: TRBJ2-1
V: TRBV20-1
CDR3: CSATADALGSYNEQFF

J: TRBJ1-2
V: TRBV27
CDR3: CASRQGLGYGYTF

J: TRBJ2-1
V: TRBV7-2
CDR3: CASSSQTGVSGEQFF

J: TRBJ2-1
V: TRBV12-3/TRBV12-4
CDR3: CASVGPLGEPPFNEQFF

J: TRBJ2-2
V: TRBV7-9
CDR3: CASSIFPGGTGELFF

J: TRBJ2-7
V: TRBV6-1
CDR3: CASSLTGTYEQYF

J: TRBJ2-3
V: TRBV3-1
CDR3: CASSQVTGLARLTDTQYF

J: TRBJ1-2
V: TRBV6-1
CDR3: CASRVDRNYGYTF

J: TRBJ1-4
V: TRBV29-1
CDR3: CSVGVGTERLFF

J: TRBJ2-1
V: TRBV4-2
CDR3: CASSGRDPVRFF

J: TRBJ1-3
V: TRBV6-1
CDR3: CASSPWGGGTEDTIYF

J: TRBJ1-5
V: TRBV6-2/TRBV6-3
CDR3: CASSYLSGYQPQHF

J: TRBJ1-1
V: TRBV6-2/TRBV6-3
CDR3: CASSYSPGLLNTEAFF

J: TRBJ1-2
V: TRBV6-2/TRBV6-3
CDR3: CASSYSVIPNYGYTF

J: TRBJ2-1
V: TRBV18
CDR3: CASSSTSYNEQFF

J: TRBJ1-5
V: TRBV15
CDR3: CATSSWGGNQPQHF

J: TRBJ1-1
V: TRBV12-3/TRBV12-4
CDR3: CASSPDAGWHEAFF

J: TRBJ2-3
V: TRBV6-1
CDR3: CASSCCGADTQYF

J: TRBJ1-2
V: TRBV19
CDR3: CASIPSSGANYGYTF

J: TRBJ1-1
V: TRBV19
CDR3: CASSKGRNVNTEAFF

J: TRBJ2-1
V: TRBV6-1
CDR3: CASSAGGNNEQFF

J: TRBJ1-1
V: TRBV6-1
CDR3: CASSSSRGYTEAFF

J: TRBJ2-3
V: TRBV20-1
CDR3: CSASRSGIPDTQYF

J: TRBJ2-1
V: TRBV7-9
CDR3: CASSSSSGTSGIISYNEQFF

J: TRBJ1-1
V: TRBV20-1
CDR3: CSAKTGGRNTEAFF

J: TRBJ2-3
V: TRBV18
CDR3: CASSPRKAGADTQYF

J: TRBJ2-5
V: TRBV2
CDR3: CASSENYGTAETQYF

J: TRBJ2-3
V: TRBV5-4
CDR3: CASSLGSGKASTDTQYF

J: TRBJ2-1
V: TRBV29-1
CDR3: CSVEKSGGGYNEQFF

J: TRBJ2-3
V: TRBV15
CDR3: CATSRDGRGGSDTQYF

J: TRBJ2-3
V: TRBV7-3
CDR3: CASSLIPSTDTQYF

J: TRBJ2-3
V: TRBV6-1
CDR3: CASNEEGGTQYF

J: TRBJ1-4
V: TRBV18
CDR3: CASSPLESPLEKLFF

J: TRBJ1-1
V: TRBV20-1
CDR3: CSAERQGHLNTEAFF

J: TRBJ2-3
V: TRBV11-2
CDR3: CASSLARVTTDTQYF

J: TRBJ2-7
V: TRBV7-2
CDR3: CASSPLAGTLREQYF

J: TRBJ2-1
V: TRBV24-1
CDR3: CATSDSTPGQGASSYNEQFF

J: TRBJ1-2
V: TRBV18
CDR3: CASSPPRYPNYGHTF

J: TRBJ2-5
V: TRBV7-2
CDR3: CASSRSRLQETQYF

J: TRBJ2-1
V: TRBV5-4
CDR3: CASSSPLVGDEQFF

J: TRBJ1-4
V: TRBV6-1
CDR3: CASSDRSEGATNEELFF

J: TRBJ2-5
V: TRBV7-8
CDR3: CASSPGTRRETQYF

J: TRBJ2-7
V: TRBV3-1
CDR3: CASSADWGTYEQYF